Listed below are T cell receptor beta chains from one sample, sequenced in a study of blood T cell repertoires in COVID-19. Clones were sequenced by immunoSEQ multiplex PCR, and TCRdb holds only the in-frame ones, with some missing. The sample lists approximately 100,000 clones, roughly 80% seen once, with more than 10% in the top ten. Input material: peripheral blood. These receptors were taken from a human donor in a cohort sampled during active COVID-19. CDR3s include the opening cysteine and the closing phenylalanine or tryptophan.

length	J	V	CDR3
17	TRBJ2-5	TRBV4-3	CASSQVWSGGTPRTQYF
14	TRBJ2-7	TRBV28	CASSLPRTFYEQYF
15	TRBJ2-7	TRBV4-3	CASSHTGTGSYEQYF
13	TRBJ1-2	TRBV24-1	CATSDGDFYGYTF
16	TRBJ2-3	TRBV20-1	CSASSGTSGPPDTQYF
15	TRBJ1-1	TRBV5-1	CASSTGGTANTEAFF
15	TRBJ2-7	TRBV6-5	CASSYSVQRNYEQYF
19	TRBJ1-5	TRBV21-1	CASSKAMDPRQGRNQPQHF
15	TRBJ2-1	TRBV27	CASSKPRQGYNEQFF
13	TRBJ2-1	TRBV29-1	CSVAPLAGYEQFF
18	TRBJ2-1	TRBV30	CACIGTSGGSSSYNEQFF
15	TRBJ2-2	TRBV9	CASSVGTGNTGELFF
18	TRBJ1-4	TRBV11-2	CASSLGAAGAATNEKLFF
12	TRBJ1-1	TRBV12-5	CARWAPFTEAFF
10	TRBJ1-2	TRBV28	CASYSYGYTF
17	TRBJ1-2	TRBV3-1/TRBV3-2	CASTSGHRLPSNYGYTF
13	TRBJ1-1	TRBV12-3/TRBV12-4	CASSFEAGSEAFF
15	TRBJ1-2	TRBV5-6	CASSEAGGSNYGYTF
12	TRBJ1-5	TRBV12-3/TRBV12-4	CASRTGVRPQHF
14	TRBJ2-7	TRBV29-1	CSARDRYSIREQYF
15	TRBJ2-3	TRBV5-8	CASSLEGQGAYTQYF
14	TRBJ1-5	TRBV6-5	CASSPSRGNQPQHF
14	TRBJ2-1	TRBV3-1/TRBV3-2	CASTFSGGAGEQFF
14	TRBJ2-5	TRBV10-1	CATQGPGIQETQYF
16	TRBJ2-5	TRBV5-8	CASSLGVAGAQETQYF
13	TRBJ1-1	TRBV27	CASRVQGGIEAFF
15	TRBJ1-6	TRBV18	CASSPPGAGNSPLHF
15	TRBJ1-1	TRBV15	CATSRDRTANTEAFF
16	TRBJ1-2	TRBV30	CAWTRLRTGGMWGYTF
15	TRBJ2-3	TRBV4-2	CASSQDSQGVTTQYF
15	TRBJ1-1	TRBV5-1	CASSPQNSGGTEAFF
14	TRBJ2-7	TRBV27	CASRISGGAGEQYF
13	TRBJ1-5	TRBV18	CASSPEGGQPQHF
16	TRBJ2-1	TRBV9	CASSPRGAGGHNEQFF
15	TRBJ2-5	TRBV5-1	CASSTGTGWRETQYF
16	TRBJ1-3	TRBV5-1	CASSSSGTGNGNTIYF
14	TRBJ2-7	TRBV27	CASSLRSGWDEQYF
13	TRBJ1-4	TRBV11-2	CASSLVSGGKLFF
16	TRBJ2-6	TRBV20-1	CSASDPGGSGANVLTF
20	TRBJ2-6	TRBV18	CASSPLAPGGLQGGANVLTF